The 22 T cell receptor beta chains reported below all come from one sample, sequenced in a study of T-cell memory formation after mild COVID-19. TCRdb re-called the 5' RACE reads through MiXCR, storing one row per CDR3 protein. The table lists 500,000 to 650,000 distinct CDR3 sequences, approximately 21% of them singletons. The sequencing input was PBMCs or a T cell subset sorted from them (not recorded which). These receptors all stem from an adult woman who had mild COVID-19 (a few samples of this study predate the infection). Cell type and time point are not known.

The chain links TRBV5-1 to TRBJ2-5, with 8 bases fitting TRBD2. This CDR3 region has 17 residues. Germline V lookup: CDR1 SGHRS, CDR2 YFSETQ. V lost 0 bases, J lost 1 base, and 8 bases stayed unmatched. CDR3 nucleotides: TGCGCCAGCAGCTTGGCCACGGTAGCGGGACCCCAAGAGACCCAGTACTTC. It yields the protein CASSLATVAGPQETQYF.

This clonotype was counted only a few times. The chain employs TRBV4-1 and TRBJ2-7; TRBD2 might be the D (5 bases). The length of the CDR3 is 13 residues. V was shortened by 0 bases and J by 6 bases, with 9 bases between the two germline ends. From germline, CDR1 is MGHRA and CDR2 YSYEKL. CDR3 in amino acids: CASSQELRGEQYF. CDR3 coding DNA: TGCGCCAGCAGCCAAGAGCTTCGGGGCGAGCAGTACTTC.

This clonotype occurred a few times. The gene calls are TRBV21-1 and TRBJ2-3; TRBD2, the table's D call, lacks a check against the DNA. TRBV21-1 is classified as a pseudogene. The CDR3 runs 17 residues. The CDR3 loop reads CASSKLVAGRSTDTQYF. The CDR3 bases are TGTGCCAGCAGCAAATTAGTCGCGGGGCGGAGCACAGATACGCAGTATTTT.

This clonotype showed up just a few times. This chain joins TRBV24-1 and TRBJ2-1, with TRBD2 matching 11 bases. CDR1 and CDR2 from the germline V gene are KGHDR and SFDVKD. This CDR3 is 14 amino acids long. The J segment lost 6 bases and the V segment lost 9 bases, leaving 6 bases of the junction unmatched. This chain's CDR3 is CATPASGGTNEQFF. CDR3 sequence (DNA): TGTGCCACCCCCGCTAGCGGGGGGACCAATGAGCAGTTCTTC.

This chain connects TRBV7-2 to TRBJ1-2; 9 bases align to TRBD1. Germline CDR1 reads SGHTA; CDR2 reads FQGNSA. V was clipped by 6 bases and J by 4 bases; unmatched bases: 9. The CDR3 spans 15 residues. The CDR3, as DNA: TGTGCCAGCAGTTCCACAGGGGGCCGGGGCTATGGCTACACCTTC. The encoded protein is CASSSTGGRGYGYTF.

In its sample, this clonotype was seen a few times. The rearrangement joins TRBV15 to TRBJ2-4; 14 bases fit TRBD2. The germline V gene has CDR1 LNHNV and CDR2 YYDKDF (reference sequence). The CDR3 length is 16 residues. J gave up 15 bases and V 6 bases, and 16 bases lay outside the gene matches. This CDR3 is CATRRLAGGNKAFGYF. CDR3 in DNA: TGTGCCACCAGAAGACTAGCGGGAGGGAATAAAGCGTTTGGGTACTTC.

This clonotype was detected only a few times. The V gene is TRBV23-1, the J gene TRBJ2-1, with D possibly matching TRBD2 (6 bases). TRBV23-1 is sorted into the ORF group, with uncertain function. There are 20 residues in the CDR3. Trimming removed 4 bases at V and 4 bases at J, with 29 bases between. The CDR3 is CASSPGRQKCCRWKYNEQFF. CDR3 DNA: TGCGCCAGCAGTCCCGGGAGACAGAAGTGTTGTCGGTGGAAATACAATGAGCAGTTCTTC.

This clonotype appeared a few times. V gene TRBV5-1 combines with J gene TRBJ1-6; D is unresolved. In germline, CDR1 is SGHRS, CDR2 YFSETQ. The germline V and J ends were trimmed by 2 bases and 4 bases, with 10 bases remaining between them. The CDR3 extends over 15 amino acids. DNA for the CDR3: TGCGCCAGCAGCTTACGGGAACCGTATAATTCACCCCTCCACTTT. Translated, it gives CASSLREPYNSPLHF.

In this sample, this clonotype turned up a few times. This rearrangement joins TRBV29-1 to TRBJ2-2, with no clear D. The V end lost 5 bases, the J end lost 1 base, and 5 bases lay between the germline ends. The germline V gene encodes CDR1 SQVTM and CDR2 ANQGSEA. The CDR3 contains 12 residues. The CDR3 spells CSVFENTGELFF. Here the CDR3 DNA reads TGCAGCGTTTTTGAGAACACCGGGGAGCTGTTTTTT.

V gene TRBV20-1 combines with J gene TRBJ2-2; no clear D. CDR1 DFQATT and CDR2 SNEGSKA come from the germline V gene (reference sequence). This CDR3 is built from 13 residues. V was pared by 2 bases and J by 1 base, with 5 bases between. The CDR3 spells CSARTQNTGELFF. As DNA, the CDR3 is TGCAGTGCTAGAACTCAGAACACCGGGGAGCTGTTTTTT.

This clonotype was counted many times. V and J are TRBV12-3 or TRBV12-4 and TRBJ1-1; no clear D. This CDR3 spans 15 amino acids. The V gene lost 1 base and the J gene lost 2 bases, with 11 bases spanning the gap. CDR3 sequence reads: CASSLDGSYNTEAFF. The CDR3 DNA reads TGTGCCAGCAGTTTAGATGGCAGTTATAACACTGAAGCTTTCTTT.

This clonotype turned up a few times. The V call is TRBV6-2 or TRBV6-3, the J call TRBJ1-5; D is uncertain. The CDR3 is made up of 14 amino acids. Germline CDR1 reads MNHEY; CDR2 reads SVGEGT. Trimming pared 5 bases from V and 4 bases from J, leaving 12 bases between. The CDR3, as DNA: TGTGCCAGCAGTGGAGAGACGGGAAATCAGCCCCAGCATTTT. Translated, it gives CASSGETGNQPQHF.

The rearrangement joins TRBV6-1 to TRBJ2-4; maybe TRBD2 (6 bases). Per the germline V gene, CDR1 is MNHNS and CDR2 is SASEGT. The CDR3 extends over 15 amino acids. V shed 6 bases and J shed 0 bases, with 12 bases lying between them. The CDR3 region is CASRKGLLAKNIQYF. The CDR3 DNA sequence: TGTGCCAGCAGGAAGGGACTTTTAGCCAAAAACATTCAGTACTTC.

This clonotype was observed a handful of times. DNA of the CDR3: TGTGCCAGCAGCCATGGGGACCACGAGCAGTACTTC. It encodes CASSHGDHEQYF. The V call is TRBV12-3 or TRBV12-4, the J call TRBJ2-7; D may be TRBD1 or TRBD2 (5 bases each). Deletions cut 6 bases from V and 5 bases from J, with 11 bases between. The CDR3 runs 12 residues.

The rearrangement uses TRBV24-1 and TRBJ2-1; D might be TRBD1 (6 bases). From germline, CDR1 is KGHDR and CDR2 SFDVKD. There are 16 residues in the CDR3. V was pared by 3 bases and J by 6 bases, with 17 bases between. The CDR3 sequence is CATSDQTGFSGNEQFF. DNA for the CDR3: TGTGCCACCAGTGATCAAACAGGGTTTTCGGGCAATGAGCAGTTCTTC.

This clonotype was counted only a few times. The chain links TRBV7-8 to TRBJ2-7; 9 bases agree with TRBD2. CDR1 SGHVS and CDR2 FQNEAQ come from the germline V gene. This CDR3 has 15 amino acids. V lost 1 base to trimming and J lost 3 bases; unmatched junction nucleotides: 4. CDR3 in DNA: TGTGCCAGCAGCTTAGGGGGACTAGCCAGCTACGAGCAGTACTTC. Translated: CASSLGGLASYEQYF.

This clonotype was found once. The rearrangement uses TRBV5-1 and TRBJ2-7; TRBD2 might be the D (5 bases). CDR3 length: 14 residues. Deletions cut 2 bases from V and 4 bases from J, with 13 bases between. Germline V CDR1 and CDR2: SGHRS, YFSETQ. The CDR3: CASSFGVAPYEQYF. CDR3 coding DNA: TGCGCCAGCAGCTTTGGCGTAGCGCCTTACGAGCAGTACTTC.

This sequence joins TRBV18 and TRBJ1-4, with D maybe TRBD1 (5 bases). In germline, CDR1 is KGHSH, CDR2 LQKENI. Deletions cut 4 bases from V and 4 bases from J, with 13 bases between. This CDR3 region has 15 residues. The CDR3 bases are TGTGCCAGCTCACGAGGGGCCAGGGATAATGAAAAACTGTTTTTT. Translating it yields CASSRGARDNEKLFF.

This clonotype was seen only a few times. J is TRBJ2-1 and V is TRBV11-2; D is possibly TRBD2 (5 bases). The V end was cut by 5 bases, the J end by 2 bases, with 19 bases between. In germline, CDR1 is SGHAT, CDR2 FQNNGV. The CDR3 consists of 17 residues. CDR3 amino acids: CASSHSAGPGTYNEQFF. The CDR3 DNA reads TGTGCCAGCAGCCATTCCGCGGGCCCAGGCACCTACAATGAGCAGTTCTTC.

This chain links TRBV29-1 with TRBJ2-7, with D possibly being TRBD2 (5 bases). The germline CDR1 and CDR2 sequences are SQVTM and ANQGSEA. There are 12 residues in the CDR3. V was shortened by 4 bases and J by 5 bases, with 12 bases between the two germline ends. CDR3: CSVGGFGNEQYF. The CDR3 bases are TGCAGCGTTGGAGGGTTCGGTAACGAGCAGTACTTC.

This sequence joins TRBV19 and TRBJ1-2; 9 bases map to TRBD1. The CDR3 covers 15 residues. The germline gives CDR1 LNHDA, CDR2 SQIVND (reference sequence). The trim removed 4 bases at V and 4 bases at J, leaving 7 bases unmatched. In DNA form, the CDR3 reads TGTGCCAGTAGTACCGGGACAGGGAACAGCTATGGCTACACCTTC. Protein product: CASSTGTGNSYGYTF.

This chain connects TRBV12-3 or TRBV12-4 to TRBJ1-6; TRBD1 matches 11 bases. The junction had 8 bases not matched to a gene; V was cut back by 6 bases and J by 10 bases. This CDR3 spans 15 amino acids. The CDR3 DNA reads TGTGCCAGCAGCCCCGGACAGGGGGCATTCTCACCCCTCCACTTT. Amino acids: CASSPGQGAFSPLHF.